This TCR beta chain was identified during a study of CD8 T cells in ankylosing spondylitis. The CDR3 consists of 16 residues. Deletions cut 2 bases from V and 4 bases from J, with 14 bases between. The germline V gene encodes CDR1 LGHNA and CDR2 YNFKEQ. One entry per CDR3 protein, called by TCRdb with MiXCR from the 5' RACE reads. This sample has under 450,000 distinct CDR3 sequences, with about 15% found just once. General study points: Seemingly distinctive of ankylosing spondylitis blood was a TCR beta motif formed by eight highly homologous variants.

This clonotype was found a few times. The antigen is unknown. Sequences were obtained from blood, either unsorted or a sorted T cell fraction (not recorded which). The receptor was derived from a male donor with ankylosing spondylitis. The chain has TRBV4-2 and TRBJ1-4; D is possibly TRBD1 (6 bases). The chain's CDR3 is CASSQWGASDNEKLFF. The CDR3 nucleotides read TGTGCCAGCAGCCAATGGGGGGCGTCCGATAATGAAAAACTGTTTTTT.